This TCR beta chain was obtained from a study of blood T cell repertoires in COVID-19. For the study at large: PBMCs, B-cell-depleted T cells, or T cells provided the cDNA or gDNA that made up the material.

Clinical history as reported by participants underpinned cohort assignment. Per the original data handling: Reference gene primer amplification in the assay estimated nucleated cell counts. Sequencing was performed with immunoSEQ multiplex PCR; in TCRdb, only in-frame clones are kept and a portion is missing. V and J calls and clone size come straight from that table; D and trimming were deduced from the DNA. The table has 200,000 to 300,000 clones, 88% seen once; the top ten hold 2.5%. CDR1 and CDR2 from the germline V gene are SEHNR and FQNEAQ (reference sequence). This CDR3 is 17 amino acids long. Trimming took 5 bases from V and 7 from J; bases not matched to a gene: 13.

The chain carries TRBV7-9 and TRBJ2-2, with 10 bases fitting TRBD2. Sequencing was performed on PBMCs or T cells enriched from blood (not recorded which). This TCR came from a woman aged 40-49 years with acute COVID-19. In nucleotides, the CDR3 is TGTGCCAGCAGCCTTATTACAGCGGGAGGGCTCAGCGGGGAGCTGTTTTTT. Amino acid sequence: CASSLITAGGLSGELFF.